The 15 T cell receptor beta chains in this list originate from one sample, sequenced in a study of blood T cell repertoires in COVID-19. Produced via immunoSEQ multiplex PCR; TCRdb's table is partial and in-frame only. The table records about 75,000 clones, about 90% of them present only once. The sequenced sample consisted of peripheral blood. The receptors shown here come from a human donor in a cohort sampled during active COVID-19.

This rearrangement joins TRBV11-2 to TRBJ2-1; maybe TRBD2 (6 bases). This CDR3 spans 15 amino acids. V dropped 5 bases and J dropped 6 bases, with 17 bases sitting between them. CDR1 and CDR2 (germline): SGHAT, FQNNGV. CDR3: CASSPGAGWANEQFF. The CDR3, as DNA: TGTGCCAGCAGCCCCGGGGCGGGATGGGCCAATGAGCAGTTCTTC.

This clone has a handful of counts. The gene calls are TRBV2 and TRBJ1-5; D not certain. The CDR3 spans 14 residues. Germline CDR1 SNHLY, CDR2 FYNNEI. The V gene lost 4 bases and the J gene lost 5 bases, with 12 bases spanning the gap. DNA for the CDR3: TGTGCCAGCAGTGTGATGGGCGAGTATCAGCCCCAGCATTTT. Its protein product is CASSVMGEYQPQHF.

The V call is TRBV29-1, the J call TRBJ1-2; 7 bases fit TRBD1. The germline V gene has CDR1 SQVTM and CDR2 ANQGSEA. The CDR3 loop spans 14 amino acids. The trim removed 3 bases at V and 5 bases at J, leaving 9 bases unmatched. CDR3 sequence: CSVDMGTDKYGYTF. The CDR3 region has the DNA TGCAGCGTTGACATGGGGACAGACAAATATGGCTACACCTTC. The variable domain in full, completed from reference TRBV29-1 and TRBJ1-2, reads SAVISQKPSRDICQRGTSLTIQCQVDSQVTMMFWYRQQPGQSLTLIATANQGSEATYESGFVIDKFPISRPNLTFSTLTVSNMSPEDSSIYLCSVDMGTDKYGYTFGSGTRLTVV.

The chain is built from TRBV2 and TRBJ1-3; D is perhaps TRBD1 (5 bases). The ends were cut back, 6 bases at V and 0 bases at J, with 9 bases in the middle. CDR3 length equals 14 residues. Germline V CDR1 and CDR2: SNHLY, FYNNEI. CDR3 nucleotide sequence: TGTGCCAGCAGGACAACAGGCTCTGGAAACACCATATATTTT. It translates to CASRTTGSGNTIYF.

This rearrangement joins TRBV9 to TRBJ2-5; the D gene is possibly TRBD1 (6 bases). Trimming cost V 4 bases and J 3 bases, with 13 bases left between them. CDR3 length: 14 residues. Germline V gene data show CDR1 as SGDLS and CDR2 as YYNGEE. CDR3 nucleotide sequence: TGTGCCAGCAGCCTAGGACAGCCAGAAGAGACCCAGTACTTC. Amino acid sequence: CASSLGQPEETQYF.

The chain employs TRBV19 and TRBJ2-2; maybe TRBD1 (6 bases). Looked up from germline, CDR1 is LNHDA and CDR2 is SQIVND (reference sequence). V lost 3 bases, J lost 6 bases, and 17 bases lay in between. This CDR3 is built from 16 residues. In DNA form, the CDR3 reads TGTGCCAGTAGTATCGGCAACAGGGTAGTCGCCGGGGAGCTGTTTTTT. This encodes CASSIGNRVVAGELFF.

The V call is TRBV13, the J call TRBJ2-5; 7 positions agree with TRBD1. The CDR3 is 16 residues long. Losses at the gene ends were 5 bases for V and 2 bases for J; bases not matched to a gene: 11. CDR1 and CDR2 from the germline V gene are PRHDT and FYEKMQ (reference sequence). The CDR3 DNA sequence: TGTGCCAGCAGCCCCCTCGGGACAGACCTACAAGAGACCCAGTACTTC. This encodes CASSPLGTDLQETQYF.

This rearrangement joins TRBV10-1 to TRBJ2-3; 8 nucleotides match TRBD1. After removal of 1 base from V and 0 bases from J, the junction contained 15 bases not matched to a gene. The germline V gene encodes CDR1 WNHNN and CDR2 SYGVQD (reference sequence). The CDR3 has 20 residues. The CDR3 loop is CASSEFSGTGTYSSTDTQYF. The CDR3 nucleotides read TGCGCCAGCAGTGAGTTCTCCGGGACAGGAACCTACTCTAGCACAGATACGCAGTATTTT.

The chain employs TRBV6-5 and TRBJ1-1, with a tentative D call TRBD1 (5 bases). With 6 bases removed from V and 1 base from J, the gap between germline ends came to 12 bases. From germline, CDR1 is MNHEY and CDR2 SVGAGI. The CDR3 runs to 14 residues. The CDR3 coding sequence is TGTGCCAGCAGGCCCCTGGGGGGGAACACTGAAGCTTTCTTT. Translated, it gives CASRPLGGNTEAFF.

The genes are TRBV28 and TRBJ2-1; TRBD2 agrees at 9 bases. Germline assignment: CDR1 MDHEN and CDR2 SYDVKM. This CDR3 has 15 residues. V trimming: 5 bases; J trimming: 0 bases; junction bases outside the gene matches: 2. DNA for the CDR3: TGTGCCAGCAGTCGGACTAGCGTCTCCTACAATGAGCAGTTCTTC. It is translated as CASSRTSVSYNEQFF.

This clone was seen once. The rearrangement uses TRBV4-2 and TRBJ2-1; 9 nucleotides line up with TRBD1. The germline V gene encodes CDR1 LGHNA and CDR2 YNFKEQ. The CDR3 is 16 residues long. V lost 4 bases and J lost 11; bases outside the gene matches: 15. CDR3 protein: CASSLEGGDRDRKQFF. CDR3 in DNA: TGTGCCAGCAGCCTGGAAGGAGGGGACAGGGACCGGAAGCAGTTCTTC.

The gene calls are TRBV5-5 and TRBJ2-7, with D possibly matching TRBD1 (6 bases). This CDR3 contains 14 residues. Deletions cut 0 bases from V and 5 bases from J, with 12 bases between. CDR1 SGHKS and CDR2 YYEKEE come from the germline V gene (reference sequence). The CDR3 is CASSLGTAGHEQYF. The CDR3 bases are TGTGCCAGCAGCTTGGGGACAGCAGGCCACGAGCAGTACTTC.

The chain uses TRBV5-1 and TRBJ2-1; no definite D call. V lost 2 bases and J 5 bases, leaving 5 bases between the germline ends. Germline V gene sequence: CDR1 SGHRS, CDR2 YFSETQ. The CDR3 contains 12 residues. The CDR3 coding sequence is TGCGCCAGCAGCTTACAAGACAATGAGCAGTTCTTC. It is translated as CASSLQDNEQFF. The full variable domain, in which reference TRBV5-1 and TRBJ2-1 provide the parts outside the CDR3, is KAGVTQTPRYLIKTRGQQVTLSCSPISGHRSVSWYQQTPGQGLQFLFEYFSETQRNKGNFPGRFSGRQFSNSRSEMNVSTLELGDSALYLCASSLQDNEQFFGPGTRLTVL.

V gene TRBV12-3 or TRBV12-4 combines with J gene TRBJ2-1; 7 bases match TRBD2. V lost 5 bases and J lost 14; bases outside the gene matches: 9. This CDR3 contains 12 residues. The CDR3 spells CASSPTSLPEFF. Here the CDR3 DNA reads TGTGCCAGCAGTCCGACTAGCCTGCCGGAGTTCTTC.

The chain is built from TRBV11-3 and TRBJ2-3; 11 bases agree with TRBD2. Germline CDR1 SGHNT, CDR2 YENEEA. The CDR3 is 17 amino acids. J was trimmed by 1 base and V by 5 bases; bases with no gene match: 8. In DNA form, the CDR3 reads TGTGCCAGCAGCCGGTCGACTAGCGGGGAACGCACAGATACGCAGTATTTT. As protein: CASSRSTSGERTDTQYF.